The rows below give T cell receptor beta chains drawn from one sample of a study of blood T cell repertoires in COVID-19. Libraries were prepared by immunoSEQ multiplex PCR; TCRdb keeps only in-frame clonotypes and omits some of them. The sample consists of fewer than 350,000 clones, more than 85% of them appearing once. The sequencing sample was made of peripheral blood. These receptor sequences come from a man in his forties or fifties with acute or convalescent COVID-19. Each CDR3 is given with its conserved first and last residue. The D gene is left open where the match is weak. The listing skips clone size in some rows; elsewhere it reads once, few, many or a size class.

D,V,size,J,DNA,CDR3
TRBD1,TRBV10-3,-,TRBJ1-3,TGTGCCACTGGACAGGGGCAAAACACCATATATTTT,CATGQGQNTIYF
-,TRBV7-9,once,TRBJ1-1,TGTGCCAGCAGCTTGGGCAAGAACACTGAAGCTTTCTTT,CASSLGKNTEAFF
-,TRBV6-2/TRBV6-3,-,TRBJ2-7,TGTGCCAGCAGTTTCCAGAGAGACTCCGAGCAGTACTTC,CASSFQRDSEQYF
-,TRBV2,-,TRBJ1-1,TGTGCCAGCAGTAGGGGAAGTGGCACTGAAGCTTTCTTT,CASSRGSGTEAFF
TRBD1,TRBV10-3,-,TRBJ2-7,TGTGCCACAACGGGACAGGGGAACGAGCAGTACTTC,CATTGQGNEQYF
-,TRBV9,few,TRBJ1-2,TGTGCCAGCAGCGTAGTTAGTGGGGGCAGCTATGGCTACACCTTC,CASSVVSGGSYGYTF
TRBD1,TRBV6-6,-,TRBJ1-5,TGTGCCAGCAGGGACAGGGGGCGAGGTCAGCCCCAGCATTTT,CASRDRGRGQPQHF
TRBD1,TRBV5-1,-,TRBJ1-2,TGCGCCAGCAGCACTACCGGGACAGATGGCTACACCTTC,CASSTTGTDGYTF
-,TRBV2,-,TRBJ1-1,TGTGCCAGCAGCGGGACTCCTCCGGGAGCTTTCTTT,CASSGTPPGAFF
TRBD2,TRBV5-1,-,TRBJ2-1,TGCGCCAGCACCCAGACCGGGACTAGCGGGTACACTGAGCAGTTCTTC,CASTQTGTSGYTEQFF
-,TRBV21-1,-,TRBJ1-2,TGTGCCAGCACCCCAGGGTGGTATGGCTACACCTTC,CASTPGWYGYTF
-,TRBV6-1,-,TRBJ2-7,TGTGCCAGCAGTGAAACGGCGGGGCCTCAATACGAGCAGTACTTC,CASSETAGPQYEQYF
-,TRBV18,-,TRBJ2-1,TGTGCCAGCTCACCCCTAGGGGGTGGGGGCTCCTACAATGAGCAGTTCTTC,CASSPLGGGGSYNEQFF
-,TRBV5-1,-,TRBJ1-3,TGCGCCAGCAGCAAATCAAATACGGGCTCTGGAAACACCATATATTTT,CASSKSNTGSGNTIYF
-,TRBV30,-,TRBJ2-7,TGTGCCTGGAGTAACTTTCAAGAGCAGTACTTC,CAWSNFQEQYF
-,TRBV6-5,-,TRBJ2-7,TGTGCCAGCAGTCTCTTCCAGGGAAGCTACGAGCAGTACTTC,CASSLFQGSYEQYF
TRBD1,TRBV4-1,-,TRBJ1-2,TGCGCCAGCAGCCAGGATCCGACAGGGGTGAATGGCTACACCTTC,CASSQDPTGVNGYTF
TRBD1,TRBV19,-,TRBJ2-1,TGTGCCAGTAGTATAGCCAGGGACAGGTCACTGTTCTTC,CASSIARDRSLFF
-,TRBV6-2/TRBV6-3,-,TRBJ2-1,TGTGCCAGCAGTCCCCGGACCGGAGCGGTTGAGCAGTTCTTC,CASSPRTGAVEQFF
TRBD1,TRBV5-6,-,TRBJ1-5,TGTGCCAGCAGCTTCACAGGGGGTGAGCCCCAGCATTTT,CASSFTGGEPQHF
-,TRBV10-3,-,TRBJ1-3,TGTGCCATCAGTGAGTCCGCCGGGACATCTGGAAACACCATATATTTT,CAISESAGTSGNTIYF
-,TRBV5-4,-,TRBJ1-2,TGTGCCAGCAGCCAACAGCGGGGAAAGTATGGCTACACCTTC,CASSQQRGKYGYTF
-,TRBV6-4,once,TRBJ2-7,TGTGCCAGCAGTGACACCTGGACAGCCTCCTACGAGCAGTACTTC,CASSDTWTASYEQYF
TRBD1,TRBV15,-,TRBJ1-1,TGTGCCACCAGCAGAGGATCGACAGGGGGCGAGGCTTTCTTT,CATSRGSTGGEAFF
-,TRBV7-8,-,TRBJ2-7,TGTGCCAGCAGCTTAGGGCAGGATGGCGAGCAGTACTTC,CASSLGQDGEQYF
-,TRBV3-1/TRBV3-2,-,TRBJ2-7,TGTGCCAGCAGCAGACGACAGGAAAACGAGCAGTACTTC,CASSRRQENEQYF
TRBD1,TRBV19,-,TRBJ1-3,TGTGCCAGTAGTATCGACAGGGCATCTTTCGGAAACACCATATATTTT,CASSIDRASFGNTIYF
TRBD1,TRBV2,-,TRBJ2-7,TGTGCCAGCAGTGGCAACAGGGGCCCCTACGAGCAGTACTTC,CASSGNRGPYEQYF
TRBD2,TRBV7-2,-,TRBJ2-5,TGTGCCAGCAGCTTAAATAGCGGGGGTCCTCTCCCCCAGTACTTC,CASSLNSGGPLPQYF
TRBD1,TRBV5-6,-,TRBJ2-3,TGTGCCAGCAGCTTGGTCGGACAGGGGGCGGGAGATACGCAGTATTTT,CASSLVGQGAGDTQYF
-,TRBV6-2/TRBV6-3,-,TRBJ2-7,TGTGCCAGCAGTTCCCCTGCGGTTGGGTTGGACGAGCAGTACTTC,CASSSPAVGLDEQYF
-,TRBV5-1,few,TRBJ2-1,TGCGCCAGCAGCCAGATCTTACAGGGTGATGAGCAGTTCTTC,CASSQILQGDEQFF
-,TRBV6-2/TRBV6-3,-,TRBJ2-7,TGTGCCAGCAGTTACAAGGGGAACTACGAGCAGTACTTC,CASSYKGNYEQYF
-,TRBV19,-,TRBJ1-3,TGTGCCAGTAGCGTCCAGGGGAATGGAAACACCATATATTTT,CASSVQGNGNTIYF
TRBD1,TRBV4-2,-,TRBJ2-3,TGTGCCAGCAGCCAAGATAGAACAGGGACAGCGACACTCCCTAGCACAGATACGCAGTATTTT,CASSQDRTGTATLPSTDTQYF
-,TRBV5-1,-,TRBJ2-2,TGCGCCAGCCACAGGGAACCGAACACCGGGGAGCTGTTTTTT,CASHREPNTGELFF
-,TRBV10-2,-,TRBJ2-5,TGCGCCAGCAGTGAGACCGGAGGAGAGACCCAGTACTTC,CASSETGGETQYF
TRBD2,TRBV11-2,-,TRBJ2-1,TGTGCCAGCAGCTTAGGAATTGGCGGGGGGGCCAATGAGCAGTTCTTC,CASSLGIGGGANEQFF
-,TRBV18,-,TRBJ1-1,TGTGCCAGCTCACCGGAGGGTGGGCGCATGAACACTGAAGCTTTCTTT,CASSPEGGRMNTEAFF
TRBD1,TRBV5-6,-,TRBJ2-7,TGTGCCAGCAGCTTGGCAGGGGGATCCTACGAGCAGTACTTC,CASSLAGGSYEQYF
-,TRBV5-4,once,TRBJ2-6,TGTGCCAGCAGCTTGCACGGACAGGGGGCCAACGTCCTGACTTTC,CASSLHGQGANVLTF
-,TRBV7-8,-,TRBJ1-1,TGTGCCAGCAGCTTAGGGGTACTAGGGCGGCGAACTGAAGCTTTCTTT,CASSLGVLGRRTEAFF
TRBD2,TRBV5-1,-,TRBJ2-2,TGCGCCACCCGGGAGGTTTTAAACACCGGGGAGCTGTTTTTT,CATREVLNTGELFF
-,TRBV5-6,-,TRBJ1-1,TGTGCCAGCAGCTTATCTGGGAGGGACACTGAAGCTTTCTTT,CASSLSGRDTEAFF
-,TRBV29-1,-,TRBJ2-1,TGCAGTGATGGAGGGGCGATTTACAATGAGCAGTTCTTC,CSDGGAIYNEQFF
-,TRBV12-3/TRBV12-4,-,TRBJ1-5,TGTGCCAGCAGTGTAGGCGCTAATCAGCCCCAGCATTTT,CASSVGANQPQHF
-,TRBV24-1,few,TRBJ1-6,TGTGCCACCAGTGCGGCGGCAGGGCCCCTCCACTTT,CATSAAAGPLHF
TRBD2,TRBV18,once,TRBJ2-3,TGTGCCAGCTCTCCTAGCGGGGGGGGCACAGATACGCAGTATTTT,CASSPSGGGTDTQYF
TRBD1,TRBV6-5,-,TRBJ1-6,TGTGCCAGCAGTTACGGGCTCGGGACAGGGGGTTCACCCCTCCACTTT,CASSYGLGTGGSPLHF
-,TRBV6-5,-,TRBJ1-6,TGTGCCAGCAGTTACTCGCACGGGATTAATTCACCCCTCCACTTT,CASSYSHGINSPLHF
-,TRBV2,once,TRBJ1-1,TGTGCCAGCAGTTCAGACACCGGGACAGAAGCTTTCTTT,CASSSDTGTEAFF
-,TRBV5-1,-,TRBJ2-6,TGCGCCAGCAGCGTGACAGGAGCTGGGGCCAACGTCCTGACTTTC,CASSVTGAGANVLTF
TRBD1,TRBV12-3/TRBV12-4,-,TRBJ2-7,TGTGCCAGCAGTTTAAACAGGGGATACGAGCAGTACTTC,CASSLNRGYEQYF
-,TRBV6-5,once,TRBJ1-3,TGTGCCAGCAGTTACACGGTAACTGGAAACACCATATATTTT,CASSYTVTGNTIYF
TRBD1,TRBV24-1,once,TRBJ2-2,TGTGCCACCAGTGATATGGGACAGGGTAACACCGGGGAGCTGTTTTTT,CATSDMGQGNTGELFF
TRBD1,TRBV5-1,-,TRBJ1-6,TGCGCCAGCAGCTTGTCGGGACAGGGTTTGTCACCCCTCCACTTT,CASSLSGQGLSPLHF
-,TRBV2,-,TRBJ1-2,TGTGCCAGCCGGATTGCCGGGAACTATGAAGGCTACACCTTC,CASRIAGNYEGYTF
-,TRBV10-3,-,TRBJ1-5,TGTGCCATCAGTGAGCAACCCGGGGGGTCTCAGCCCCAGCATTTT,CAISEQPGGSQPQHF
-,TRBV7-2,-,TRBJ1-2,TGTGCCAGCAGCTTAGACAGGAATGGTGGCTACACCTTC,CASSLDRNGGYTF
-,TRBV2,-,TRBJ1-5,TGTGCCAGCAGGGCAAGGGACACCTTCAATCAGCCCCAGCATTTT,CASRARDTFNQPQHF